One and the same sample provided the 2 T cell receptor beta chains below, sequenced in a study of blood T cell repertoires in COVID-19. The data were produced by immunoSEQ multiplex PCR, yet TCRdb's version contains in-frame clones alone and is incomplete. The repertoire holds 350,000 or so clones, with around 88% as singletons. The sample comprised peripheral blood. These receptors were obtained from a young man with active or convalescent COVID-19.

CDR3 amino acids: CASSYLSGQGYEQYF. The CDR3 nucleotides are TGTGCCAGCAGTTACCTATCAGGACAGGGGTACGAGCAGTACTTC. The chain employs TRBV6-5 and TRBJ2-7; 9 bases line up with TRBD1. This CDR3 contains 15 residues. The J segment lost 4 bases and the V segment lost 2 bases, leaving 6 bases of the junction unmatched. Per germline, CDR1 MNHEY and CDR2 SVGAGI.

V usage is TRBV16 and J usage is TRBJ2-1; TRBD1 aligns across 7 bases. Germline V gene sequence: CDR1 KGHSY, CDR2 FQNENV. The CDR3 has 15 amino acids. V was clipped by 4 bases and J by 4 bases; unmatched bases: 7. As DNA, the CDR3 is TGTGCCAGCAGCCCCTGGGACAGTATTTACAATGAGCAGTTCTTC. It codes for CASSPWDSIYNEQFF.